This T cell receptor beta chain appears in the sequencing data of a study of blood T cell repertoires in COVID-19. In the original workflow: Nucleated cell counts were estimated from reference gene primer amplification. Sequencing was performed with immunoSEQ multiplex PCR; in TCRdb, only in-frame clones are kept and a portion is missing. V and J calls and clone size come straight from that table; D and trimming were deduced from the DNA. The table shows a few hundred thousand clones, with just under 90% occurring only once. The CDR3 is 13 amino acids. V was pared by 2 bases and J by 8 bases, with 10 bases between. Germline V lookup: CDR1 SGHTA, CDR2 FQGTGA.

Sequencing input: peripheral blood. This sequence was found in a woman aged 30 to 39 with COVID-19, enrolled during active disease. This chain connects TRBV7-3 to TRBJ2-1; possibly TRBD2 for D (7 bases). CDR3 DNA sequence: TGTGCCAGCAGCTTAGGGGGGGCCTATGAGCAGTTCTTC. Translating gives CASSLGGAYEQFF.